The T cell receptor beta chain under discussion was sequenced for a study of blood T cell repertoires in COVID-19. Study-level background: The United States, Italy and Spain supplied acute and convalescent COVID-19 samples.

In the source study's methods: Reference gene primer amplification in the assay estimated nucleated cell counts. Here immunoSEQ multiplex PCR was the method, and the copy in TCRdb shows in-frame clones only, minus some. The DNA gave D and trimming, while V, J and clone size come from that table. Altogether roughly 240,000 clones are present, around 90% being singletons, with the ten largest covering 2% to 3%. CDR3 length equals 14 residues. Trimming left V 3 bases short and J 3 bases short, with 13 bases between. Germline-derived CDR1 and CDR2 are SGHRS and YFSETQ. Those enrolled, adults aged roughly 18 to 95 years, came from roughly 23 US areas. Clinical history reported by participants formed the basis on which cohorts were assigned.

J is TRBJ2-7 and V is TRBV5-1; maybe TRBD2 (6 bases). The sequenced sample was PBMCs or T cells enriched from blood (not recorded which). This TCR came from a woman in her 30s with acute COVID-19. CDR3 protein: CASSWGISGYEQYF. DNA of the CDR3: TGCGCCAGCAGCTGGGGGATTAGCGGCTACGAGCAGTACTTC.